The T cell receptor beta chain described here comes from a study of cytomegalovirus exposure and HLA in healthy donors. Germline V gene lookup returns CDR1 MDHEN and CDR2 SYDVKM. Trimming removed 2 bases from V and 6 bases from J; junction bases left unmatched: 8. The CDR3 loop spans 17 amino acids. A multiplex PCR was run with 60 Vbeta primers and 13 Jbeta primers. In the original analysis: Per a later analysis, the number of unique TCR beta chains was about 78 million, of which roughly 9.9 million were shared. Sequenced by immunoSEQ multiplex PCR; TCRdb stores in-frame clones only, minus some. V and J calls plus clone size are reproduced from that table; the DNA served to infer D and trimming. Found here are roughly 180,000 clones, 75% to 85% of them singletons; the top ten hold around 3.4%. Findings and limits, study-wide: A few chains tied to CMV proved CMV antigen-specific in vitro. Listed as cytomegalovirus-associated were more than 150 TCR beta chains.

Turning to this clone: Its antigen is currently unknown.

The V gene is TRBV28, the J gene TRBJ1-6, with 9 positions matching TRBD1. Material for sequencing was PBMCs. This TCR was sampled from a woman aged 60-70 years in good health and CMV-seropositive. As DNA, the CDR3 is TGTGCCAGCAGTTTAGAGGGGACAGGGAGGTCTAATTCACCCCTCCACTTT. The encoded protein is CASSLEGTGRSNSPLHF.